The T cell receptor beta chain under discussion was sequenced for a study of type 1 regulatory T cells (dated by TCRdb to the early 2020s). General notes on the study: The study characterized an in vitro protocol that generated a Tr1-enriched, alloantigen-specific CD4 T cell product named T-allo10. T-allo10 was under clinical evaluation in patients with hematological malignancies receiving allogeneic hematopoietic stem cell transplantation. General findings and caveats noted by the study authors: A more restricted TCR repertoire was observed in Tr1 cells than in non-Tr1 cells, and this restriction was interpreted in the study as alloantigen-induced clonal expansion.

For this clonotype: No antigen is known for it. Per-base qualities were not stored, and no clone one base away is much larger.

Sequencing relied on an Illumina MiSeq. TCRdb's own reprocessing of the public reads used fastp at Q25 and MiXCR and kept productive beta chains. Duplicate CDR3 protein sequences are folded into a single record with the most common DNA and genes. Here the sample has 60,000 to 70,000 distinct CDR3 sequences; just under 50% occur a single time. The ten most abundant clones make up approximately 2.3% of the sample. Here V drops 5 bases and J drops 5 bases, and the junction holds 11 bases not matched to any gene. The CDR3 contains 15 residues, cysteine and phenylalanine counted. Only the CDR3 portion is preserved as DNA: 45 bases, with reading frame beginning at the first base. The germline V gene (reference sequence) gives CDR1 as DFQATT and CDR2 as SNEGSKA.

This clonotype was obtained from a human donor in good health. Rearrangement joined TRBV20-1 to TRBJ2-3; TRBD2 lines up with 9 middle nucleotides. Sequencing was carried out using cultured non-Tr1 T cells, either the whole culture or a sorted T cell fraction (not recorded which). The cell subset or site label here, explained by the study, means: non-Tr1 population from the T-allo10 product. The nucleotide sequence is given as TGCAGTGCTGAGATAGCGGGGGCCCTTGGAGATACGCAGTATTTT. Translated, this is CSAEIAGALGDTQYF.